This record looks at one T cell receptor (beta chain) sequence and its context. The PCR contained 60 Vbeta and 13 Jbeta primers. Profiling relied on immunoSEQ multiplex PCR, and the TCRdb table lists in-frame clones only, not all of them. This table has some 180,000 clones, roughly 88% appearing once. The data belong to a study of cytomegalovirus exposure and HLA in healthy donors. The sample comprised PBMCs. The clonotype originates from a girl aged 2-10 years in good health and CMV-seropositive.

CDR3 in amino acids: CASSLKTGRTYNEQFF. CDR3 coding DNA: TGTGCCAGCTCCCTTAAGACAGGGAGAACCTACAATGAGCAGTTCTTC. V usage is TRBV25-1 and J usage is TRBJ2-1; 7 nucleotides match TRBD1. There are 16 residues in the CDR3. V lost 8 bases to trimming and J lost 2 bases; unmatched junction nucleotides: 12. Germline V lookup: CDR1 MGHDK, CDR2 SYGVNS.